This entry lists 31 T cell receptor beta chains sequenced from one sample in a study of cytomegalovirus exposure and HLA in healthy donors (TCRdb year 2017). Library construction relied on the immunoSEQ multiplex PCR assay. A mixture of 60 forward primers for TCR Vbeta segments and 13 reverse primers for TCR Jbeta segments was used in the multiplex PCR. The immuneACCESS repertoire file appears here via TCRdb, limited to in-frame rearrangements. These files lack a portion of the clones; in checked studies, under half of the deficit traces to unresolved V genes, and the cause of the others is not known. This sample's listing comprises roughly 120,000 clones. Of the sample, 2.5% to 3% falls within the top ten clones. The material sequenced was PBMCs. These receptors came from a man aged 25-45 years in good health and CMV-seronegative.

V usage is TRBV11-2 and J usage is TRBJ2-3; the D is unclear. The CDR3 is made up of 14 amino acids. The germline V gene has CDR1 SGHAT and CDR2 FQNNGV. Trimming removed 0 bases from V and 5 bases from J, with 9 bases in between. DNA for the CDR3: TGTGCCAGCAGCTTAGATCTAAGAAAAGATACGCAGTATTTT. Its translation: CASSLDLRKDTQYF.

The rearrangement links TRBV30 to TRBJ2-5, with D perhaps TRBD1 (6 bases). The last part of the DNA fits TRBJ2-7 better; the J call may be wrong. The CDR3 loop spans 14 amino acids. CDR1 GTSNPN and CDR2 SVGIG come from the germline V gene (reference sequence). In DNA form, the CDR3 reads TGTGCCTGGAAGAGCAACGGACAGAGCTACGAGCAGTACTTC. Residues: CAWKSNGQSYEQYF.

V usage is TRBV28 and J usage is TRBJ2-7, with D unresolved. Trimming shortened V by 5 bases and J by 4 bases, and 12 bases separated the two germline ends. The CDR3 is 13 residues long. CDR1 and CDR2 (germline): MDHEN, SYDVKM. CDR3 nucleotide sequence: TGTGCCAGCAGTCCGAGCGCCGGGTACGAGCAGTACTTC. Its protein is CASSPSAGYEQYF.

DNA of the CDR3: TGCAGCGTTGGGGCAGGTGGACTCACAGATACGCAGTATTTT. It codes for CSVGAGGLTDTQYF. The genes are TRBV29-1 and TRBJ2-3; the D gene is possibly TRBD2 (5 bases). The CDR3 contains 14 residues. Germline CDR1 is SQVTM and CDR2 is ANQGSEA. V gave up 4 bases and J gave up 2 bases, with 13 bases separating them.

The rearrangement uses TRBV28 and TRBJ1-1, with unresolved D. This CDR3 is 13 amino acids long. Between the trimmed V and J ends, which lost 1 base and 0 bases, there was a span of 3 bases. CDR1 and CDR2 (germline): MDHEN, SYDVKM. This CDR3 is CASSLFMNTEAFF. CDR3 DNA: TGTGCCAGCAGTTTATTTATGAACACTGAAGCTTTCTTT.

This chain connects TRBV7-2 to TRBJ2-1, with 10 bases matching TRBD2. From germline, CDR1 is SGHTA and CDR2 FQGNSA. V shed 2 bases and J 9 bases; nucleotides not matched to a gene: 13. CDR3 size: 17 residues. The CDR3: CASSLSSSGSGGFEQFF. CDR3 DNA sequence: TGTGCCAGCAGCTTAAGTTCTAGCGGGAGTGGTGGATTTGAGCAGTTCTTC.

This rearrangement joins TRBV13 to TRBJ1-5; D is unresolved. Germline values: CDR1 PRHDT, CDR2 FYEKMQ (reference sequence). Trimming stripped 0 bases from V and 3 bases from J, with 6 bases between. The length of the CDR3 is 14 residues. This chain's CDR3 is CASSLGADNQPQHF. The CDR3, as DNA: TGTGCCAGCAGCTTAGGGGCAGACAATCAGCCCCAGCATTTT.

This chain links TRBV2 with TRBJ2-3, with D tentatively TRBD2 (6 bases). This CDR3 is built from 18 residues. V was shortened by 4 bases and J by 1 base, with 21 bases between the two germline ends. Per germline, CDR1 SNHLY and CDR2 FYNNEI. The CDR3 bases are TGTGCCAGCAGTGGTATCGATTGGCCGGGCGGGGGCACAGATACGCAGTATTTT. Its protein product is CASSGIDWPGGGTDTQYF.

The chain carries TRBV28 and TRBJ1-5; 7 positions match TRBD1. The CDR3 consists of 14 residues. Per germline, CDR1 MDHEN and CDR2 SYDVKM. V dropped 6 bases and J dropped 5; count of bases not matched to a gene: 7. CDR3 residues: CASRPGQVDQPQHF. As DNA, the CDR3 is TGTGCCAGCAGACCCGGACAGGTTGATCAGCCCCAGCATTTT.

The chain recombines TRBV18 with TRBJ2-5, with a tentative D call TRBD2 (6 bases). Trimming took off 1 base at V and 1 base at J, with 10 bases between the two ends. Germline V CDR1 and CDR2: KGHSH, LQKENI. The CDR3 consists of 15 residues. The CDR3 sequence: CASSPLTGAQETQYF. The CDR3 DNA reads TGTGCCAGCTCACCACTTACGGGAGCCCAAGAGACCCAGTACTTC. Based on the CDR3 plus reference TRBV18 and TRBJ2-5, the full variable domain is NAGVMQNPRHLVRRRGQEARLRCSPMKGHSHVYWYRQLPEEGLKFMVYLQKENIIDESGMPKERFSAEFPKEGPSILRIQQVVRGDSAAYFCASSPLTGAQETQYFGPGTRLLVL.

V and J are TRBV27 and TRBJ1-2; 9 bases fit TRBD1. The CDR3 has 15 amino acids. Trimming at V came to 3 bases and at J to 2 bases, leaving 4 bases not matched to a gene. Germline V gives CDR1 MNHEY, CDR2 SMNVEV (reference sequence). The DNA for the CDR3 is TGTGCCAGCAGTTTCGGACAGGGGAAAAACTATGGCTACACCTTC. Its translation: CASSFGQGKNYGYTF.

About this clone: This is likely a read error, given that the CDR3 carries no conserved phenylalanine or tryptophan at its end. The chain carries TRBV6-1 and TRBJ2-7, with a possible D match to TRBD1 (5 bases). This CDR3 is 17 amino acids long. Germline loops: CDR1 MNHNS, CDR2 SASEGT. V was trimmed by 0 bases and J by 3 bases, leaving 18 bases between them. CDR3 residues: CASSEALQGRIRYEQYL. The CDR3 DNA sequence: TGTGCCAGCAGTGAAGCTCTCCAGGGAAGAATACGCTACGAGCAGTACCTC.

The chain recombines TRBV5-1 with TRBJ2-1; D gene uncertain. Trimming took off 0 bases at V and 7 bases at J, with 8 bases between the two ends. This CDR3 spans 13 amino acids. From germline, CDR1 is SGHRS and CDR2 YFSETQ. DNA for the CDR3: TGCGCCAGCAGCTTGGCCTTGAGGAATGAGCAGTTCTTC. Its protein is CASSLALRNEQFF.

The chain joins TRBV5-1 to TRBJ2-7; the D gene is possibly TRBD1 (6 bases). Germline assignment: CDR1 SGHRS and CDR2 YFSETQ. V was pared by 1 base and J by 6 bases, with 17 bases between. CDR3 size: 15 residues. CDR3 in DNA: TGCGCCAGCAGCTTGTCGGGCAGGGGTACTTCCGAGCAGTACTTC. Translating gives CASSLSGRGTSEQYF.

The chain links TRBV11-2 to TRBJ2-1; D is perhaps TRBD1 (5 bases). V was trimmed by 4 bases and J by 9 bases, leaving 28 bases between them. The CDR3 is 18 residues long. Germline CDR1 reads SGHAT; CDR2 reads FQNNGV. Written as DNA, the CDR3 is TGTGCCAGCAGCTGGGTTGATTGGGGCCCCCCCCCAGCTACTGAGCAGTTCTTC. Its translation is CASSWVDWGPPPATEQFF.

As for this clone: The same CDR3 also results from other DNA sequences found in this sample. The chain is built from TRBV28 and TRBJ1-5, with D maybe TRBD1 (5 bases). Between the trimmed V and J ends, which lost 3 bases and 6 bases, there was a span of 12 bases. CDR3 length: 14 amino acids. CDR1 is MDHEN and CDR2 is SYDVKM in the germline V gene. The CDR3 DNA reads TGTGCCAGCAGTTTTCGGCAGGGAAGTCAGCCCCAGCATTTT. Protein sequence: CASSFRQGSQPQHF. The complete variable domain, with remaining parts taken from reference TRBV28 and TRBJ1-5, reads DVKVTQSSRYLVKRTGEKVFLECVQDMDHENMFWYRQDPGLGLRLIYFSYDVKMKEKGDIPEGYSVSREKKERFSLILESASTNQTSMYLCASSFRQGSQPQHFGDGTRLSIL.

The chain couples TRBV15 to TRBJ1-2; TRBD1 matches 9 bases. This CDR3 region has 15 residues. V lost 0 bases to trimming and J lost 4 bases; unmatched junction nucleotides: 3. Germline CDR1 is LNHNV and CDR2 is YYDKDF (reference sequence). CDR3 bases: TGTGCCACCAGCAGAGATAGGGACAGGGTCTATGGCTACACCTTC. It codes for CATSRDRDRVYGYTF.

The CDR3 region is CASSELDRDSPLHF. The DNA of the CDR3 is TGTGCCAGCAGTGAATTAGACAGGGATTCACCCCTCCACTTT. This chain uses TRBV6-1 with TRBJ1-6, with TRBD1 matching over 7 bases. Trimming removed 2 bases from V and 8 bases from J; junction bases left unmatched: 3. Germline values: CDR1 MNHNS, CDR2 SASEGT. This CDR3 is built from 14 residues.

The gene calls are TRBV7-9 and TRBJ1-2, with TRBD1 matching 9 bases. The germline V gene has CDR1 SEHNR and CDR2 FQNEAQ (reference sequence). The CDR3 covers 14 residues. V lost 3 bases to trimming and J lost 6 bases; unmatched junction nucleotides: 5. CDR3 sequence reads: CASSFATGGHGYTF. DNA of the CDR3: TGTGCCAGCAGCTTCGCGACAGGGGGACATGGCTACACCTTC.

The rearrangement joins TRBV4-1 to TRBJ1-4; D is ambiguous. Trimming took 4 bases from V and 8 from J, leaving 14 bases between them. The CDR3 totals 14 residues. Germline-derived CDR1 and CDR2 are MGHRA and YSYEKL. Here the CDR3 reads CASSLEGSREKLFF. The CDR3 DNA reads as TGCGCCAGCAGCCTCGAGGGAAGCCGGGAAAAACTGTTTTTT.

The rearrangement joins TRBV7-2 to TRBJ2-5; D unclear. The CDR3 has 14 amino acids. Trimming removed 0 bases from V and 4 bases from J, with 9 bases in between. Germline V gene sequence: CDR1 SGHTA, CDR2 FQGNSA. CDR3: CASSLAGERETQYF. CDR3 nucleotide sequence: TGTGCCAGCAGCTTAGCAGGCGAGCGAGAGACCCAGTACTTC.

The V gene is TRBV5-4, the J gene TRBJ2-4; TRBD2 is a possible D gene (6 bases). CDR1 is SGHNT and CDR2 is YYREEE in the germline V gene (reference sequence). The CDR3 length is 16 residues. The V end was cut by 4 bases, the J end by 0 bases, with 14 bases between. The CDR3 sequence: CASSVDGGIAKNIQYF. CDR3 nucleotide sequence: TGTGCCAGCAGCGTGGACGGAGGGATAGCCAAAAACATTCAGTACTTC.

This rearrangement joins TRBV27 to TRBJ2-7; possibly TRBD1 for D (5 bases). The germline gives CDR1 MNHEY, CDR2 SMNVEV (reference sequence). This CDR3 is built from 14 residues. Trimming pared 2 bases from V and 4 bases from J, leaving 12 bases between. The CDR3 here is CASSLKTDNYEQYF. DNA for the CDR3: TGTGCCAGCAGTTTAAAGACAGACAATTACGAGCAGTACTTC.

The J gene is TRBJ2-3, the V gene TRBV7-9; TRBD1 might be the D (6 bases). CDR3 size: 14 residues. Germline V CDR1 and CDR2: SEHNR, FQNEAQ (reference sequence). The V end was cut by 4 bases, the J end by 3 bases, with 11 bases between. This chain's CDR3 is CASSSLQGTDTQYF. The DNA of the CDR3 is TGTGCCAGCAGCTCCCTACAGGGAACAGATACGCAGTATTTT.

Comment on this clone: The junction does not match germline at one end; this may be a read error. This chain joins TRBV7-8 and TRBJ2-7; 11 bases align to TRBD2. The CDR3 has 16 amino acids. Germline V gene data show CDR1 as SGHVS and CDR2 as FQNEAQ. The CDR3 loop is CASSSGTSGFLYGQYF. The CDR3 DNA sequence: TGTGCCAGCAGCTCCGGGACTAGCGGATTCCTCTACGGGCAGTACTTC.

This chain joins TRBV5-1 and TRBJ1-1; D might be TRBD1 (6 bases). The length of the CDR3 is 14 residues. Trimming pared 3 bases from V and 6 bases from J, leaving 15 bases between. The germline V gene has CDR1 SGHRS and CDR2 YFSETQ. CDR3 sequence: CASSSGRGLSEAFF. For the CDR3, the DNA is TGCGCCAGCAGCTCAGGCAGGGGTTTATCTGAAGCTTTCTTT.

The chain carries TRBV12-5 and TRBJ2-1; TRBD2 matches 10 bases. Trimming took 5 bases from V and 1 from J; bases not matched to a gene: 8. The CDR3 runs 17 residues. Per the germline V gene, CDR1 is LGHNT and CDR2 is FRNRAP. Here the CDR3 reads CASGRSWTSGSYNEQFF. Here the CDR3 DNA reads TGTGCTAGTGGTCGCTCATGGACTAGCGGTTCCTACAATGAGCAGTTCTTC.

CDR3 residues: CASAGPAYEQYF. The CDR3 DNA follows: TGTGCCAGCGCAGGGCCTGCCTACGAGCAGTACTTC. The gene calls are TRBV6-1 and TRBJ2-7, with D perhaps matching TRBD1 (5 bases). Germline V gene lookup returns CDR1 MNHNS and CDR2 SASEGT. Trimming took off 8 bases at V and 2 bases at J, with 10 bases between the two ends. The CDR3 has 12 amino acids.

This chain uses TRBV11-2 with TRBJ1-2, with 9 positions matching TRBD1. The junction had 8 bases not matched to a gene; V was cut back by 7 bases and J by 8 bases. The germline gives CDR1 SGHAT, CDR2 FQNNGV. The CDR3 is made up of 13 amino acids. The CDR3 reads CASTRGTGRGYTF. The CDR3 DNA reads as TGTGCCAGCACACGTGGGACAGGGAGGGGCTACACCTTC.

The chain recombines TRBV29-1 with TRBJ1-2, with TRBD1 matching 7 bases. Germline lookup yields CDR1 SQVTM and CDR2 ANQGSEA. This CDR3 is built from 13 residues. The V gene end was trimmed by 6 bases and the J gene end by 6 bases; junction bases not matched to a gene: 10. The CDR3 DNA follows: TGCAGCGTACGATCCCGACAGGGAAATGGCTACACCTTC. This gives the protein CSVRSRQGNGYTF.

The chain carries TRBV7-7 and TRBJ2-1; D is possibly TRBD2 (5 bases). V shed 4 bases and J shed 7 bases, with 17 bases lying between them. Germline assignment: CDR1 SSHAT and CDR2 FNYEAQ (reference sequence). CDR3 length: 15 amino acids. The CDR3 sequence: CASSSGMTAVNEQFF. DNA for the CDR3: TGTGCCAGCAGCTCCGGGATGACGGCTGTGAATGAGCAGTTCTTC.